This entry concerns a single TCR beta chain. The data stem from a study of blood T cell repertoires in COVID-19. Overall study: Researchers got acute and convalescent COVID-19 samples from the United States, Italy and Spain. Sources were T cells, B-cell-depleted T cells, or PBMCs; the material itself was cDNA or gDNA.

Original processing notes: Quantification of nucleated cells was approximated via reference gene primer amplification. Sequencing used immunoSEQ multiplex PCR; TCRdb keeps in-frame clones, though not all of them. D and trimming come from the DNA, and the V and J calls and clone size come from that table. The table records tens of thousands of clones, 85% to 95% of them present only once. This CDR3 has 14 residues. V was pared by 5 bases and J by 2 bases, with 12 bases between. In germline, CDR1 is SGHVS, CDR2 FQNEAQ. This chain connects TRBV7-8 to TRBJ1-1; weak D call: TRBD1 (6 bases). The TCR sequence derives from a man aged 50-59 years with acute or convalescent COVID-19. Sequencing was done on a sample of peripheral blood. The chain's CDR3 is CASSKIQGNTEAFF. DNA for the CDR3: TGTGCCAGCAGCAAAATACAGGGAAACACTGAAGCTTTCTTT.